The 26 T cell receptor beta chains below were found in one sample sequenced in a study of blood T cell repertoires in COVID-19. Measured with immunoSEQ multiplex PCR; TCRdb has only the in-frame clones, and not every one. The table lists tens of thousands of clones, more than 60% of them singletons. Sequencing was performed on peripheral blood. The receptors stem from a woman aged 45 to 65 with acute or convalescent COVID-19.

Only a few counts were recorded for this clone. The chain is built from TRBV6-2 or TRBV6-3 and TRBJ1-1; no clear D gene. V lost 4 bases to trimming and J lost 4 bases, with 13 bases between them. The germline V gene has CDR1 MNHEY and CDR2 SVGEGT. The CDR3 consists of 14 residues. Written as DNA, the CDR3 is TGTGCCAGCAGTTCTAAGGAGGTGAGCACTGAAGCTTTCTTT. Amino acid sequence: CASSSKEVSTEAFF.

In DNA, the CDR3 is TGTGCCAGTAGAACGACTAGCGGGGAAATCACAGATACGCAGTATTTT. Translating it yields CASRTTSGEITDTQYF. This chain links TRBV19 with TRBJ2-3; 11 bases line up with TRBD2. CDR1 and CDR2 from the germline V gene are LNHDA and SQIVND (reference sequence). CDR3 length: 16 residues. Trimming at V came to 6 bases and at J to 2 bases, leaving 7 bases not matched to a gene.

The chain has TRBV19 and TRBJ1-1, with 9 positions matching TRBD1. V was pared by 4 bases and J by 0 bases, with 0 bases of the junction left unmatched. This CDR3 is built from 14 residues. Germline V lookup: CDR1 LNHDA, CDR2 SQIVND (reference sequence). CDR3 nucleotides: TGTGCCAGTAGTAGGACAGGGGTGAACACTGAAGCTTTCTTT. Protein sequence: CASSRTGVNTEAFF.

This clone was counted once. The J gene is TRBJ2-5, the V gene TRBV18; 10 positions match TRBD2. V was clipped by 2 bases and J by 4 bases; unmatched bases: 7. The CDR3 is 16 residues long. The germline V gene encodes CDR1 KGHSH and CDR2 LQKENI. CDR3 sequence (DNA): TGTGCCAGCTCACCATGGGCTAGCGGGAGCGCAGAGACCCAGTACTTC. Encoded protein: CASSPWASGSAETQYF.

The V call is TRBV28, the J call TRBJ1-6; D is unclear. This CDR3 region has 14 residues. Germline V gene sequence: CDR1 MDHEN, CDR2 SYDVKM. The ends were cut back, 2 bases at V and 5 bases at J, with 7 bases in the middle. The CDR3 sequence is CASSLGQNNSPLHF. The CDR3 DNA follows: TGTGCCAGCAGTTTAGGGCAGAATAATTCACCCCTCCACTTT.

The chain employs TRBV27 and TRBJ2-7; TRBD2 matches at 9 bases. This CDR3 has 16 amino acids. Unmatched junction bases numbered 14, after V lost 6 bases and J lost 5 bases. CDR1 and CDR2 (germline): MNHEY, SMNVEV (reference sequence). CDR3 region: CASSIRSGSWNHEQYF. For the CDR3, the DNA is TGTGCCAGCAGCATTCGTAGCGGGAGTTGGAACCACGAGCAGTACTTC.

The gene calls are TRBV4-2 and TRBJ2-2; D perhaps matches TRBD2 (6 bases). With 1 base removed from V and 6 bases from J, the gap between germline ends came to 15 bases. The CDR3 runs 16 residues. Germline V CDR1 and CDR2: LGHNA, YNFKEQ. This CDR3 is CASSQVTASAPGELFF. As DNA, the CDR3 is TGTGCCAGCAGCCAAGTAACGGCTAGCGCCCCCGGGGAGCTGTTTTTT.

Note on this clone: With a much larger clone just one base away, this may be a read error. The genes are TRBV5-4 and TRBJ1-6, with TRBD1 identical over 10 bases. Trimming at V came to 3 bases and at J to 7 bases, leaving 1 base not matched to a gene. Germline V gene sequence: CDR1 SGHNT, CDR2 YYREEE (reference sequence). This CDR3 comprises 14 residues. The CDR3 DNA follows: TGTGCCAGCAGCTCGGGACAGGGGAATTCACCCCTCCACTTT. Translating it yields CASSSGQGNSPLHF.

This clone was seen at least ten times. The J gene is TRBJ1-5, the V gene TRBV4-1; 12 nucleotides align to TRBD1. With 4 bases clipped from V and 6 bases from J, the junction kept 7 bases outside the gene matches. Germline lookup yields CDR1 MGHRA and CDR2 YSYEKL. This CDR3 comprises 16 residues. The DNA for the CDR3 is TGCGCCAGCAGCCTCAGCGGGACAGGGGGCGTTCAGCCCCAGCATTTT. This codes for CASSLSGTGGVQPQHF.

The gene calls are TRBV7-2 and TRBJ2-7; 14 bases are shared with TRBD2. The CDR3 loop spans 17 amino acids. The V gene's germline CDR1 is SGHTA and CDR2 FQGNSA. Trimming at V came to 2 bases and at J to 7 bases, leaving 10 bases not matched to a gene. CDR3 nucleotides: TGTGCCAGCAGCTTAACCGTTACGGGACTAGCGGGAGTAGAGCAGTACTTC. Translation: CASSLTVTGLAGVEQYF.

V and J are TRBV5-1 and TRBJ2-1, with TRBD1 identical over 7 bases. Germline loops: CDR1 SGHRS, CDR2 YFSETQ. This CDR3 comprises 15 residues. J was trimmed by 2 bases and V by 4 bases; bases with no gene match: 6. CDR3 protein: CASSLRTGTYNEQFF. CDR3 sequence (DNA): TGCGCCAGCAGCCTCAGGACAGGTACCTACAATGAGCAGTTCTTC.

The gene calls are TRBV7-9 and TRBJ2-1, with 11 bases lining up with TRBD1. Per the germline V gene, CDR1 is SEHNR and CDR2 is FQNEAQ (reference sequence). This CDR3 is 16 amino acids long. V lost 6 bases and J lost 6; bases outside the gene matches: 10. DNA for the CDR3: TGTGCCAGCAGACCCTATAGCGGGACAGGGGGCAATGAGCAGTTCTTC. The encoded protein is CASRPYSGTGGNEQFF. The full variable domain, its missing parts supplied by reference TRBV7-9 and TRBJ2-1, is DTGVSQNPRHKITKRGQNVTFRCDPISEHNRLYWYRQTLGQGPEFLTYFQNEAQLEKSRLLSDRFSAERPKGSFSTLEIQRTEQGDSAMYLCASRPYSGTGGNEQFFGPGTRLTVL.

The rearrangement uses TRBV20-1 and TRBJ2-1; no firm D call. This CDR3 comprises 11 residues. The V gene lost 0 bases and the J gene lost 9 bases, with 6 bases spanning the gap. CDR1 and CDR2 from the germline V gene are DFQATT and SNEGSKA (reference sequence). DNA for the CDR3: TGCAGTGCTAGAGACTACCCTGAGCAGTTCTTC. Its protein product is CSARDYPEQFF.

J is TRBJ2-1 and V is TRBV3-1 (or the pseudogene TRBV3-2); TRBD1 matches 7 bases. The junction had 8 bases not matched to a gene; V was cut back by 6 bases and J by 3 bases. CDR3 length: 15 amino acids. In germline, CDR1 is LGHDT, CDR2 YNNKEL (reference sequence). In DNA form, the CDR3 reads TGTGCCAGCAGGCTAGAGGGGGCTAACTACAATGAGCAGTTCTTC. It is translated as CASRLEGANYNEQFF.

This clone was found once. CDR3 sequence: CASSSPTENSYEQYF. CDR3 in DNA: TGCGCCAGCAGCTCACCGACTGAAAACTCCTACGAGCAGTACTTC. V gene TRBV5-1 combines with J gene TRBJ2-7; D call uncertain. The germline V gene has CDR1 SGHRS and CDR2 YFSETQ. This CDR3 has 15 amino acids. The germline V and J ends were trimmed by 3 bases and 0 bases, with 13 bases remaining between them.

The chain uses TRBV7-5 and TRBJ1-6; no check of the table's D call, TRBD1, against the DNA was made. TRBV7-5 is given as a pseudogene. This CDR3 is built from 16 residues. In DNA form, the CDR3 reads TGTGCCAGAAGCTTAAGGTTTTACAGGGATAATTCACCCCTCCACTTT. Protein: CARSLRFYRDNSPLHF.

V and J are TRBV7-9 and TRBJ1-2; D unresolved. Deletions cut 5 bases from V and 8 bases from J, with 15 bases between. Germline loops: CDR1 SEHNR, CDR2 FQNEAQ (reference sequence). The CDR3 consists of 13 residues. The CDR3 nucleotides are TGTGCCAGCAGCCGGACCGGGATTGGAGGCTACACCTTC. As protein: CASSRTGIGGYTF.

V is TRBV18 and J is TRBJ2-1; no definite D call. The CDR3 is 12 amino acids. Germline CDR1 KGHSH, CDR2 LQKENI. Trimming stripped 2 bases from V and 6 bases from J, with 5 bases between. The CDR3 region is CASSPKLNEQFF. The CDR3 DNA is TGTGCCAGCTCACCAAAACTCAATGAGCAGTTCTTC.

This clone has only one observation. J is TRBJ2-3 and V is TRBV2, with TRBD2 identical over 12 bases. Germline CDR1 and CDR2: SNHLY and FYNNEI. The CDR3 length is 16 residues. The trim removed 6 bases at V and 2 bases at J, leaving 6 bases unmatched. CDR3: CASSSGLAGPTDTQYF. The CDR3 nucleotides are TGTGCCAGCAGCTCAGGACTAGCGGGACCCACAGATACGCAGTATTTT.

This chain connects TRBV28 to TRBJ2-2, with D perhaps TRBD1 (6 bases). Trimming cost V 6 bases and J 7 bases, with 15 bases left between them. Germline V CDR1 and CDR2: MDHEN, SYDVKM. CDR3 length: 14 residues. The CDR3, as DNA: TGTGCCAGCAGCCCTACAGGGTACGACGGGGAGCTGTTTTTT. Translating gives CASSPTGYDGELFF. The full variable domain, completed using reference TRBV28 and TRBJ2-2, is DVKVTQSSRYLVKRTGEKVFLECVQDMDHENMFWYRQDPGLGLRLIYFSYDVKMKEKGDIPEGYSVSREKKERFSLILESASTNQTSMYLCASSPTGYDGELFFGEGSRLTVL.

The chain has TRBV6-2 or TRBV6-3 and TRBJ2-1; 12 bases agree with TRBD2. V dropped 5 bases and J dropped 9; count of bases not matched to a gene: 8. The CDR3 covers 15 residues. The germline gives CDR1 MNHEY, CDR2 SVGEGT. CDR3 sequence reads: CASSPTLAGGSEQFF. The CDR3, as DNA: TGTGCCAGCAGTCCGACACTAGCGGGAGGCAGTGAGCAGTTCTTC.

This clone has more than one count but fewer than ten. The chain carries TRBV5-1 and TRBJ1-1; possibly TRBD1 for D (6 bases). CDR3 size: 16 residues. Germline CDR1 is SGHRS and CDR2 is YFSETQ. Trimming took off 4 bases at V and 4 bases at J, with 20 bases between the two ends. The CDR3 DNA follows: TGCGCCAGCAGCCACAGGGACGGCCCGCGGAGCACTGAAGCTTTCTTT. Translating it yields CASSHRDGPRSTEAFF.

This clone was seen a handful of times. The V call is TRBV3-1 (or the pseudogene TRBV3-2), the J call TRBJ2-7, with 7 bases identical to TRBD1. The length of the CDR3 is 14 residues. The germline gives CDR1 LGHDT, CDR2 YNNKEL (reference sequence). Trimming cost V 3 bases and J 0 bases; bases outside gene matches: 2. CDR3 sequence (DNA): TGTGCCAGCAGCCACCGGGACAGCTCCTACGAGCAGTACTTC. Its translation: CASSHRDSSYEQYF.

This clone is deemed medium-sized. The genes are TRBV2 and TRBJ1-5; D may be TRBD1 (5 bases). V lost 2 bases and J 0 bases, leaving 17 bases between the germline ends. The CDR3 contains 18 residues. Germline CDR1 is SNHLY and CDR2 is FYNNEI. The CDR3 spells CASSERGRAYDSNQPQHF. The CDR3 DNA sequence: TGTGCCAGCAGTGAAAGGGGCAGGGCTTACGATAGCAATCAGCCCCAGCATTTT. The full variable domain, completed using reference TRBV2 and TRBJ1-5, is EPEVTQTPSHQVTQMGQEVILRCVPISNHLYFYWYRQILGQKVEFLVSFYNNEISEKSEIFDDQFSVERPDGSNFTLKIRSTKLEDSAMYFCASSERGRAYDSNQPQHFGDGTRLSIL.

The CDR3 DNA reads as TGTGCCAGCAGCAAAACGGGACAGGGATTCACAGATACGCAGTATTTT. Translation gives CASSKTGQGFTDTQYF. The gene calls are TRBV7-2 and TRBJ2-3; 9 bases map to TRBD1. The ends lost 5 bases at V and 2 bases at J; junction bases unmatched: 8. This CDR3 has 16 residues. CDR1 and CDR2 (germline): SGHTA, FQGNSA.

V is TRBV9 and J is TRBJ2-2, with TRBD1 matching 8 bases. Germline V gene sequence: CDR1 SGDLS, CDR2 YYNGEE. V gave up 4 bases and J gave up 4 bases; unmatched junction bases: 9. The CDR3 is 16 amino acids. The CDR3 reads CASSPGGQALTGELFF. As DNA, the CDR3 is TGTGCCAGCAGCCCCGGGGGACAGGCCCTCACCGGGGAGCTGTTTTTT.